A single T cell receptor beta chain is shown here with its context. Its recognized antigen is unknown. No clone much larger than this one lies a single base away; base qualities are absent. One collaborating source in Seattle enrolled patients while the patients were actively infected and followed the patients over time throughout the course of disease. Each collaborating institution followed its own protocols to collect whole blood in K2EDTA tubes. Collaborator samples were shipped for TCRbeta analysis as frozen whole blood, isolated PBMCs, or DNA extracted from either sample type. These data belong to a study of blood T cell repertoires in COVID-19 (dated by TCRdb to the early 2020s). About the full investigation: Collaborator samples came from the United States, Italy and Spain and covered acute and convalescent phases of COVID-19. The material from the prospective study consisted of cDNA or gDNA derived from T cells, B-cell-depleted T cells, or PBMCs. The dataset comprised deeply sampled blood TCRbeta repertoires from subjects exposed to, actively infected with, or recovered from COVID-19. The repertoires were released in a freely available public database intended as a resource for research on the immune response to SARS-CoV-2. Samples came from the ongoing ImmuneRACE study (first 160 participants) plus 1,254 subjects from 6 global collaborators. Nearly every sample came with metadata listing a de-identified subject ID, COVID-19 status, age in years and sex. Where available, HLA class I and class II types were obtained from metadata supplied by the sample provider rather than from assay-based typing.

What the research found in general, with its limitations: Clinical and demographic metadata were provided uncurated, with the amount varying by source and participant.

Per the germline V gene, SGHTA is the CDR1 and FQGTGA is the CDR2. Spanning cysteine to phenylalanine, the CDR3 consists of 15 amino acids. CDR3 DNA is the only sequence kept; it has 45 bases, read in frame from the first base. V has 5 bases trimmed and J has 3 bases trimmed; junction bases matching no gene number 5. TCRbeta CDR3 regions were amplified from genomic DNA using the immunoSEQ Assay, a bias-controlled multiplex PCR. The authors' pipeline ran thus. The number of nucleated cells in each sample was estimated from the amplification of reference gene primers within the assay. To quantify the absolute abundance of each unique TCRbeta CDR3 rearrangement, sequence reads were collapsed and filtered. Productive Simpson clonality was computed per sample as the square root of Simpson's diversity index over productive rearrangements. Imported from immuneACCESS, the table was reduced by TCRdb to in-frame sequences with V and J called. These copies leave out some clones; in studies compared against another copy, an unresolved V gene accounts for under half, and the cause of the remainder is not known. The V and J calls and clone size were taken over from that table, and D and trimming were inferred from the DNA. Counted in this sample were some 360,000 clones; roughly 90% of them appeared once. The ten largest clonotypes hold 3.9% of the sample.

This clonotype originated in a woman aged 55-75 years with COVID-19, enrolled during active disease. Material: peripheral blood. The chain uses TRBV7-3 and TRBJ2-3; 10 central nucleotides agree with TRBD2. The CDR3 here reads CASSPQAGGTDTQYF. DNA sequence: TGTGCCAGCAGCCCCCAAGCGGGGGGGACAGATACGCAGTATTTT.